This T cell receptor (beta chain) comes out of a study of early T cells in non-severe SARS-CoV-2 infection. Background on the study: Unpaired chains resulted from sequencing bulk RNA of unsorted whole blood.

TCRdb processed the 5' RACE reads anew with MiXCR; each CDR3 protein has one entry. In the table there are 70,000 to 95,000 distinct CDR3 sequences, 11% to 15% of which are singletons. This CDR3 has 18 amino acids. CDR1 and CDR2 (germline): MNHEY, SVGEGT. V trimming: 2 bases; J trimming: 3 bases; junction bases outside the gene matches: 9. This clonotype was observed a few times. This chain connects TRBV6-2 or TRBV6-3 to TRBJ2-7, with TRBD2 matching 14 bases. The material sequenced was whole blood. This sequence was found in an adult who was a healthcare worker with PCR-confirmed SARS-CoV-2 infection or an uninfected control (not recorded which). Here the CDR3 reads CASSYASGTSGGIYEQYF. The CDR3 region has the DNA TGTGCCAGCAGTTACGCCTCCGGGACTAGCGGGGGCATCTACGAGCAGTACTTC.